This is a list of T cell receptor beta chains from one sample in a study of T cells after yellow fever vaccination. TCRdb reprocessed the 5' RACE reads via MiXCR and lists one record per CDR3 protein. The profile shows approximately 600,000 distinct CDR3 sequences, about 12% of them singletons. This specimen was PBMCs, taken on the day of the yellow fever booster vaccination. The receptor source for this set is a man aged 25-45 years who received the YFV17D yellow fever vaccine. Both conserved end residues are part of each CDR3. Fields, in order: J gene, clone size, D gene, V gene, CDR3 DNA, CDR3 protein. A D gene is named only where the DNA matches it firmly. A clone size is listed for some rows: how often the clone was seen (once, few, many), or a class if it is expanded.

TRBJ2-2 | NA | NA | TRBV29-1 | TGCAGCGTTAAAGGGTCCAGATGGGGCACCGGGGAGCTGTTTTTT | CSVKGSRWGTGELFF
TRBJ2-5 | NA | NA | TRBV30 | TGTGCCTGGCATCTAGGAGTCGGAGAGACCCAGTACTTC | CAWHLGVGETQYF
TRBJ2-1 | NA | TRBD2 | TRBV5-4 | TGTGCCAGCAGCTTGGGTGCTAGCGGGAACCTAAATGAGCAGTTCTTC | CASSLGASGNLNEQFF
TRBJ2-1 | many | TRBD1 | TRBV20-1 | TGCAGTGCTAGTGAGGGACAGGGGTACAATGAGCAGTTCTTC | CSASEGQGYNEQFF
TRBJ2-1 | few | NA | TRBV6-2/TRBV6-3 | TGTGCCAGCAGTTACATCGGGCGGGAGCAGTTCTTC | CASSYIGREQFF
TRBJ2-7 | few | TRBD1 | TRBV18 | TGTGCCAGCTCACCGTCGGGACAGTACGAGCAGTACTTC | CASSPSGQYEQYF
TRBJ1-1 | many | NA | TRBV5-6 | TGTGCCAGCAGCCCGGCGGGCACTGAAGCTTTCTTT | CASSPAGTEAFF
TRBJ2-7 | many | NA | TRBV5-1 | TGCGCCAGCAGCAAACCTAGCGCGAGCTCCTACGAGCAGTACTTC | CASSKPSASSYEQYF
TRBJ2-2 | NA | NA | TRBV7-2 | TGTGCCAGCAGCACCCCCTCCGGCCCCGGGGAGCTGTTTTTT | CASSTPSGPGELFF
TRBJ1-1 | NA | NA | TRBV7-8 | TGTGCCAGCAGCTTAGAACCCACCAAGGAGGCTTTCTTT | CASSLEPTKEAFF
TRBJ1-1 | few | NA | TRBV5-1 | TGCGCCAGCAGCTTGTTGGCAGAGAGTTTGGCCACTGAAGCTTTCTTT | CASSLLAESLATEAFF
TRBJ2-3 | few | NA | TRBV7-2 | TGTGCCAGCAGCCCAGGAGTGGGAGCCAGCACAGATACGCAGTATTTT | CASSPGVGASTDTQYF
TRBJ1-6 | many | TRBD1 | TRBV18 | TGTGCCAGCTCACCCCGGACAGGGGAGGTTTCACCCCTCCACTTT | CASSPRTGEVSPLHF
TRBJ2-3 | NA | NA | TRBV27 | TGTGCCAGCAGTATCTTAGGTACAGATACGCAGTATTTT | CASSILGTDTQYF
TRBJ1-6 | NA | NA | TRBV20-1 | TGCAGTGCTAGGGGGACGTGGTCACCCCTCCACTTT | CSARGTWSPLHF
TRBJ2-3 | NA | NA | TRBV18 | TGTGCCAGCTCACCAGAAGTCGATACGCAGTATTTT | CASSPEVDTQYF
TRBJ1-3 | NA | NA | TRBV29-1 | TGCAGCGTTGTGGAGGGGAAAGCTGGAAACACCATATATTTT | CSVVEGKAGNTIYF
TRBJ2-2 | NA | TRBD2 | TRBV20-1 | TGCAGTGCAGCCGGGACTAGGAGAAACACCGGGGAGCTGTTTTTT | CSAAGTRRNTGELFF
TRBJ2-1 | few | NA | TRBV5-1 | TGCGCCAGCAGCCGAGCCCAGCAGACCTCCTACAATGAGCAGTTCTTC | CASSRAQQTSYNEQFF
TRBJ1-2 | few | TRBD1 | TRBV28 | TGTGCCAGCAGAGGCCGGGACAGCGCTTTTGGCTACACCTTC | CASRGRDSAFGYTF
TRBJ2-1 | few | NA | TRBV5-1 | TGCGCCAGCAGCTTGGGTCCGGGAGCTTCCTACAATGAGCAGTTCTTC | CASSLGPGASYNEQFF
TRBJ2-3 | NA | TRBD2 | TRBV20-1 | TGCAGTGCTACGACTAGCGGGAGGAGAGATACGAAGTATTTT | CSATTSGRRDTKYF
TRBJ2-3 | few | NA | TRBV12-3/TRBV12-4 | TGTGCCAGCAGCCTTAACAGGGCAGATACGCAGTATTTT | CASSLNRADTQYF
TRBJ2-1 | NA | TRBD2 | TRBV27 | TGTGCCAGCAGTACGTGGACTAGCGGGACGTCCTACAATGAGCAGTTCTTC | CASSTWTSGTSYNEQFF
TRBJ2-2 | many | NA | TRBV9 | TGTGCCAGCAGCGTAGTAGGGAGGCCCGGGGAGCTGTTTTTT | CASSVVGRPGELFF
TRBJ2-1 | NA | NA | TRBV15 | TGTGCCACCAGCAGGCCTAGCTATTACTACAATGAGCAGTTCTTC | CATSRPSYYYNEQFF
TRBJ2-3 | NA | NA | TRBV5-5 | TGTGCCAGCAGCTCGCTGGCGGGTATTCCCACAGATACGCAGTATTTT | CASSSLAGIPTDTQYF
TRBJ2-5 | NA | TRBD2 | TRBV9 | TGTGCCAGCAGCCCGCGGGGGATTAGCGAGACCCAGTACTTC | CASSPRGISETQYF
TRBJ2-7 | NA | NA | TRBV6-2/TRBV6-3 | TGTGCCAGCAGGGACGGAGCCTACGAGCAGTACTTC | CASRDGAYEQYF
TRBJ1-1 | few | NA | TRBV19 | TGTGCCAGTAGTCCAGGGGAGGTCACTGAAGCTTTCTTT | CASSPGEVTEAFF
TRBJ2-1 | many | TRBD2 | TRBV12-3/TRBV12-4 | TGTGCCAGCAGTTTCCTTGCGGGAGGTGGGGAGCAGTTCTTC | CASSFLAGGGEQFF
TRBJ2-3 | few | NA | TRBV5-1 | TGCGCCAGCAGCTTGAGCGGCAGTCCGGGCGATACGCAGTATTTT | CASSLSGSPGDTQYF
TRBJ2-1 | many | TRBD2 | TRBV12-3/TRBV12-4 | TGTGCCAGCAGTCCAGCGGGAGCCTACAATGAGCAGTTCTTC | CASSPAGAYNEQFF
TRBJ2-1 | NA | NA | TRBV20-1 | TGCAGTGCTAAACCCACTAGCCTGGAGCAGTTCTTC | CSAKPTSLEQFF
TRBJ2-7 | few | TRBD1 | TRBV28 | TGTGCCAGCAGCGGGGACAGGGGGCGTAGGGTCTCAATCGGGTACTACGAGCAGTACTTC | CASSGDRGRRVSIGYYEQYF
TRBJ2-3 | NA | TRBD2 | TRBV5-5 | TGTGCCAGCAGCTTGTTCACTAGCGGGCGTCGATTAGTTGATACGCAGTATTTT | CASSLFTSGRRLVDTQYF
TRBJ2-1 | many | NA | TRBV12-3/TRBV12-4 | TGTGCCAGCACATCCACCCCAAAATACAATGAGCAGTTCTTC | CASTSTPKYNEQFF
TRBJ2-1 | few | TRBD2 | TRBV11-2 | TGTGCCAGCAGCGCAGCGGGACTAGCGGGAGGGCCGCAGTTCTTC | CASSAAGLAGGPQFF
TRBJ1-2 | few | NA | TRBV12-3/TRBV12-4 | TGTGCCAGCAGCCGCGGACAGCCCTATGGCTACACCTTC | CASSRGQPYGYTF